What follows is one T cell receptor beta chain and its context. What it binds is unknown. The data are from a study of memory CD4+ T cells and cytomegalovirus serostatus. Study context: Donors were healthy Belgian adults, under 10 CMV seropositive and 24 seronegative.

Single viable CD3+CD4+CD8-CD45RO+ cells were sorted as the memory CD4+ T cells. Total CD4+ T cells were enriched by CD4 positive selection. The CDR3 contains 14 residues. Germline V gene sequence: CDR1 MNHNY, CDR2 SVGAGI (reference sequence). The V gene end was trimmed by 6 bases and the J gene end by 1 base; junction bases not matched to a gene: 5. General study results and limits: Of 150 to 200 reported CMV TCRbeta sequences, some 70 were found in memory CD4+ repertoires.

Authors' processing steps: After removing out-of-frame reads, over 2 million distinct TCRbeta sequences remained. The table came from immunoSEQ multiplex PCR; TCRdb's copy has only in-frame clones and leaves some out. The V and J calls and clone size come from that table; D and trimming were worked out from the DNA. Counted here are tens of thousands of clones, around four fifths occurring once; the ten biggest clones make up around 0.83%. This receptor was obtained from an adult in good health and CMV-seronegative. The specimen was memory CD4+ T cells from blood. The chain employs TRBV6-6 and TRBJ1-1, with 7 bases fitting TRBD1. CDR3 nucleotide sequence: TGTGCCAGCAGGCAACAGGGGAAGAACACTGAAGCTTTCTTT. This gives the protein CASRQQGKNTEAFF.